A selection of T cell receptor beta chains follows, all from one sample in a study of blood T cell repertoires in COVID-19. The table came from immunoSEQ multiplex PCR; TCRdb's copy has only in-frame clones and leaves some out. The sample comprises 50,000 to 65,000 clones, roughly 80% of which are singletons, and more than 15% rests with the top ten. The sample comprised peripheral blood. These receptors were collected from a man aged 55 to 69 with COVID-19, enrolled during active disease. The CDR3 runs from the conserved cysteine through the conserved F or W. D genes are given only for firm matches. Only some rows state a clone size, as once, few, many or a class for expanded clones.

v_gene	j_gene	d_gene	abundance	CDR3nt	CDR3aa
TRBV11-2	TRBJ1-1	TRBD1	.	TGTGCCAGCAGCCGACAGGGGGGATATACTGAAGCTTTCTTT	CASSRQGGYTEAFF
TRBV18	TRBJ2-7	TRBD1	few	TGTGCCAGCTCACCACCGTCGACAGGGACCTACGAGCAGTACTTC	CASSPPSTGTYEQYF
TRBV5-4	TRBJ2-3	.	once	TGTGCCAGCAGCTTGGCGAGCACAGATACGCAGTATTTT	CASSLASTDTQYF
TRBV18	TRBJ1-1	.	.	TGTGCCAGCTCACCCAACGAAGTTCAGGAAGCTTTCTTT	CASSPNEVQEAFF
TRBV10-3	TRBJ1-1	TRBD1	.	TGTGCCATCATGGGACAGTCGAACACTGAAGCTTTCTTT	CAIMGQSNTEAFF
TRBV7-2	TRBJ2-1	.	.	TGTGCCAGCAGCTTAATATGGGCTGCGAACAATGAGCAGTTCTTC	CASSLIWAANNEQFF
TRBV6-5	TRBJ2-7	TRBD2	few	TGTGCCAGCAGTACACCGACTAGCGGGAGCGACGAGCAGTACTTC	CASSTPTSGSDEQYF
TRBV19	TRBJ2-2	.	.	TGTGCCAGTACTTCTGGGTGGGGGGAATTGTTTGTCGGGGAGCTGTTTTTT	CASTSGWGELFVGELFF
TRBV6-1	TRBJ2-7	.	.	TGTGCCAGCAGTGACGGGGGTAGCTCCTACGAGCAGTACTTC	CASSDGGSSYEQYF
TRBV11-2	TRBJ1-1	.	.	TGTGCCAGCAGCTCCGGGGGGGGCACTGAAGCTTTCTTT	CASSSGGGTEAFF
TRBV5-1	TRBJ2-5	TRBD2	.	TGCGCCAGCAGCTTGGGAGCTAGCGGAGAACAAGAGACCCAGTACTTC	CASSLGASGEQETQYF
TRBV5-1	TRBJ2-5	.	.	TGCGCCAGCAGGCCTCAGGGGCAAGAGACCCAGTACTTC	CASRPQGQETQYF
TRBV11-2	TRBJ2-7	.	.	TGTGCCAGCAGCTTAGAAGACTCAGGGGTGGCTCCCTACGAGCAGTACTTC	CASSLEDSGVAPYEQYF
TRBV3-1/TRBV3-2	TRBJ2-5	TRBD2	.	TGTGCCAGCAGCCTTGCCCTAGCGGCTACTTCCGAGACCCAGTACTTC	CASSLALAATSETQYF
TRBV9	TRBJ1-5	TRBD1	.	TGTGCCAGCGCCTCGGGACAGGGGGCGGGTCAGCCCCAGCATTTT	CASASGQGAGQPQHF
TRBV19	TRBJ1-2	.	few	TGTGCCAGTAGAATGGGGGCAGGGTCATCTTATGGCTACACCTTC	CASRMGAGSSYGYTF
TRBV9	TRBJ1-2	.	.	TGTGCCAGCAGCGAACAGGTGGAGGGTCTCGGCTACACCTTC	CASSEQVEGLGYTF
TRBV5-1	TRBJ1-4	.	.	TGCGCCAGCAGCTTAGGGACACGGACAACTAATGAAAAACTGTTTTTT	CASSLGTRTTNEKLFF
TRBV5-1	TRBJ2-3	.	.	TGCGCCAGCAGCTTGTTTTCCCCTAGCACAGATACGCAGTATTTT	CASSLFSPSTDTQYF
TRBV21-1	TRBJ2-1	.	.	TGTGCCAGCAGCCCTCAGGAGAGGGAAGGCAATGAGCAGTTCTTC	CASSPQEREGNEQFF
TRBV3-1/TRBV3-2	TRBJ1-2	TRBD1	.	TGTGCCAGCAGCCCTTCCGACAGGGACTATGGCTACACCTTC	CASSPSDRDYGYTF
TRBV6-1	TRBJ2-4	.	once	TGTGCCAGCAGTGAACGGGCAGGGGTCAAAAACATTCAGTACTTC	CASSERAGVKNIQYF
TRBV2	TRBJ2-1	TRBD2	once	TGTGCCAGCAGCGGGACTAGCGGCGATGAGCAGTTCTTC	CASSGTSGDEQFF
TRBV11-2	TRBJ1-2	.	once	TGTGCCAGCAGCTTAGGACAGACAAACTATGGCTACACCTTC	CASSLGQTNYGYTF
TRBV24-1	TRBJ2-5	.	.	TGTGCCACCAGTGCAGGGGGGCAGACCCAGTACTTC	CATSAGGQTQYF
TRBV2	TRBJ2-1	TRBD2	.	TGTGCCAGCAAAGCGGGGGGTTACAATGAGCAGTTCTTC	CASKAGGYNEQFF
TRBV7-2	TRBJ2-7	.	.	TGTGCCAGCAGCAAACGGGAACTAGCTGGCTACGAGCAGTACTTC	CASSKRELAGYEQYF
TRBV5-1	TRBJ2-2	TRBD1	once	TGCGCCAGCAGCGGCGGGACAGGGGGTAGCGGGGAGCTGTTTTTT	CASSGGTGGSGELFF
TRBV28	TRBJ1-2	.	.	TGTGCCAGCAGTTTCACTGGACAGAACTATGGCTACACCTTC	CASSFTGQNYGYTF
TRBV2	TRBJ1-5	.	once	TGTGCCAGCAGTCCGGTGAATCAGCCCCAGCATTTT	CASSPVNQPQHF
TRBV5-1	TRBJ2-5	.	.	TGCGCCAGCAGCTTGGGTCCGGCGGGATCCCAAGAGACCCAGTACTTC	CASSLGPAGSQETQYF
TRBV10-3	TRBJ2-7	TRBD1	.	TGTGCCATCAGTGACAGGAGACAGGGGGCATCCTACGAGCAGTACTTC	CAISDRRQGASYEQYF
TRBV6-6	TRBJ2-1	TRBD2	.	TGTGCCAGCAGTCCCTACCCGCCGGGACTAGCGGGGAATGAGCAGTTCTTC	CASSPYPPGLAGNEQFF
TRBV2	TRBJ1-3	.	.	TGTGCCAGCAGTGAGGGCAGGGTGTACTCTGGAAACACCATATATTTT	CASSEGRVYSGNTIYF
TRBV19	TRBJ2-1	TRBD2	once	TGTGCCAGTAGTATGAGGGTGGCGGGAGGTAGTGAGCAGTTCTTC	CASSMRVAGGSEQFF
TRBV25-1	TRBJ2-2	.	.	TGTGCCAGCAGTGAATTAGAGAACGGGGAGCTGTTTTTT	CASSELENGELFF
TRBV10-2	TRBJ1-6	TRBD1	.	TGCGCCAGCATGGGACAGGTTGATTCACCCCTCCACTTT	CASMGQVDSPLHF
TRBV7-9	TRBJ1-5	TRBD1	.	TGTGCCAGCAGCTTTGGACAGGGTTATAGCAATCAGCCCCAGCATTTT	CASSFGQGYSNQPQHF
TRBV7-9	TRBJ1-1	TRBD1	.	TGTGCCAGCACCCCCGCCTTGGGCAGGGGGCTTCACACTGAAGCTTTCTTT	CASTPALGRGLHTEAFF
TRBV19	TRBJ2-7	TRBD1	few	TGTGCCAGTAGTAGCCGGGACAGCTCCTACGAGCAGTACTTC	CASSSRDSSYEQYF
TRBV24-1	TRBJ2-1	.	.	TGTGCCACCGCTGCGGGGTCGCCGTCGTTCAATGAGCAGTTCTTC	CATAAGSPSFNEQFF
TRBV5-4	TRBJ2-7	.	.	TGTGCCAGCAGCTTGGAGGGGACTCCCTCCTACGAGCAGTACTTC	CASSLEGTPSYEQYF
TRBV5-1	TRBJ2-5	TRBD2	.	TGCGCCAGCAATTTCGGGGGGGCCCAAGAGACCCAGTACTTC	CASNFGGAQETQYF
TRBV30	TRBJ2-3	TRBD2	.	TGTGCCTGGAGTATCGGACTAGCGGGCGACGGTAGCACAGATACGCAGTATTTT	CAWSIGLAGDGSTDTQYF
TRBV3-1/TRBV3-2	TRBJ2-3	.	.	TGTGCCAGCAGCCCGACAGGGACTGCAGATACGCAGTATTTT	CASSPTGTADTQYF
TRBV2	TRBJ2-2	.	.	TGTGCCAGCAGTATCGCGAACACCGGGGAGCTGTTTTTT	CASSIANTGELFF
TRBV28	TRBJ2-1	TRBD2	.	TGTGCCAGCAGTTTCCTTACTCTGCGGACTAGCGGGGGGGCCGGTGAGCAGTTCTTC	CASSFLTLRTSGGAGEQFF
TRBV2	TRBJ2-1	.	.	TGTGCCAGCAGTGAGGGCAGCTATTATGAGCAGTTCTTC	CASSEGSYYEQFF
TRBV7-9	TRBJ1-5	.	.	TGTGCCAGCAGCGCCAGCGATAGCAATCAGCCCCAGCATTTT	CASSASDSNQPQHF
TRBV6-5	TRBJ1-4	.	.	TGTGCCAGCAGTTACTCCCCTGGGGAGTGGAAACTGTTTTTT	CASSYSPGEWKLFF
TRBV10-3	TRBJ2-7	.	.	TGTGCCATCAGTGAGTCGGCGGGCTACGAGCAGTACTTC	CAISESAGYEQYF
TRBV5-1	TRBJ1-6	.	.	TGCGCCAGCAGCTTGGGACAGGCTAATTCACCCCTCCACTTT	CASSLGQANSPLHF
TRBV30	TRBJ2-2	.	.	TGTGCCTGGAGTAGGGGTTTAATGGACACCGGGGAGCTGTTTTTT	CAWSRGLMDTGELFF
TRBV7-3	TRBJ2-1	TRBD2	.	TGTGCCAGCAGCTTAAGCCTAGCGGGAAGCAATGAGCAGTTCTTC	CASSLSLAGSNEQFF
TRBV3-1/TRBV3-2	TRBJ1-5	.	.	TGTGCCAGCAGCCATGCTCAGGTGGGCCAGCCCCAGCATTTT	CASSHAQVGQPQHF
TRBV5-6	TRBJ2-1	TRBD1	.	TGTGCCAGCAGCTTGTTTGCGGACAGGCATCATGAGCAGTTCTTC	CASSLFADRHHEQFF